Listed below are T cell receptor beta chains from one sample, sequenced in a study of siplizumab effects on memory and regulatory T cells. Measured with immunoSEQ multiplex PCR; TCRdb has only the in-frame clones, and not every one. The table includes 87,000 or so clones, around 89% detected once. The source material was CD4+ T cells sorted from blood. The receptor source for this set is a human donor in good health. The conserved cysteine and the conserved F or W are not part of the CDR3 here. Rows may omit the clone size; those that give it use once, few, many or a size class.

CDR3 protein: ASRTGTGVGEQF; J gene: TRBJ2-1; V gene: TRBV7-3; clone size: -
CDR3 protein: AWSLTYGYT; J gene: TRBJ1-2; V gene: TRBV30; clone size: -
CDR3 protein: ASSPEGDREECFATEAF; J gene: TRBJ1-1; V gene: TRBV21-1; clone size: -
CDR3 protein: ASSIPRDSYGYT; J gene: TRBJ1-2; V gene: TRBV21-1; clone size: -
CDR3 protein: ASSLRGEDTQY; J gene: TRBJ2-3; V gene: TRBV5-4; clone size: -
CDR3 protein: ASSAWASGEGEKLF; J gene: TRBJ1-4; V gene: TRBV5-1; clone size: -
CDR3 protein: ASSLLTGTGRETEAF; J gene: TRBJ1-1; V gene: TRBV28; clone size: -
CDR3 protein: ASSPSRGDTGELF; J gene: TRBJ2-2; V gene: TRBV18; clone size: -
CDR3 protein: AITDDRGQSGYT; J gene: TRBJ1-2; V gene: TRBV10-3; clone size: few
CDR3 protein: ASSLGGRADETQY; J gene: TRBJ2-5; V gene: TRBV7-2; clone size: -
CDR3 protein: ASSFLGTGNYGYT; J gene: TRBJ1-2; V gene: TRBV5-1; clone size: few
CDR3 protein: ASSLEAGIRTEAF; J gene: TRBJ1-1; V gene: TRBV5-5; clone size: -
CDR3 protein: ASSHQKTAEAF; J gene: TRBJ1-1; V gene: TRBV6-1; clone size: -
CDR3 protein: ASSQVHNEKLF; J gene: TRBJ1-4; V gene: TRBV4-2; clone size: -
CDR3 protein: ASSPGGGETQY; J gene: TRBJ2-5; V gene: TRBV18; clone size: -
CDR3 protein: ASTRGGGQLSSNQPQH; J gene: TRBJ1-5; V gene: TRBV2; clone size: few
CDR3 protein: ASSDWRGDRVQETQY; J gene: TRBJ2-5; V gene: TRBV6-4; clone size: once
CDR3 protein: ASSFTRSGTGAMGDTQY; J gene: TRBJ2-3; V gene: TRBV11-3; clone size: -
CDR3 protein: ASQGLETQY; J gene: TRBJ2-5; V gene: TRBV28; clone size: -
CDR3 protein: ASSGETQY; J gene: TRBJ2-5; V gene: TRBV7-9; clone size: few